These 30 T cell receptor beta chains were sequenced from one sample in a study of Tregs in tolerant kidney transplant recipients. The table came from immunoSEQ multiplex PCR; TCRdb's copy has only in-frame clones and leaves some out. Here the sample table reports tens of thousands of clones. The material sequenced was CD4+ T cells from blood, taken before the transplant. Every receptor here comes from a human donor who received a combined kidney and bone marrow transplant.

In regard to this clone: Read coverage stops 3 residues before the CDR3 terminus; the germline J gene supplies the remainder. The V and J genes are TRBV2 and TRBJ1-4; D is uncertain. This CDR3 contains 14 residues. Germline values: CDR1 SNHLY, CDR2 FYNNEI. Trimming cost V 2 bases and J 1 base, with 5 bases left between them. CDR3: CASSEQGTNEKLFF. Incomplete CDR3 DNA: TGTGCCAGCAGTGAACAAGGAACTAATGAAAAA.

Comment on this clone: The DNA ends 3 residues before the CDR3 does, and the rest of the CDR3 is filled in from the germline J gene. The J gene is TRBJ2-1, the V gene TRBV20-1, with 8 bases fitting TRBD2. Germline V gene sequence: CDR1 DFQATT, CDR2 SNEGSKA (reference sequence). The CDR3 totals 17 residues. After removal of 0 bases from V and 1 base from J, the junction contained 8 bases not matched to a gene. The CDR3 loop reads CSARDPLAGKSYNEQFF. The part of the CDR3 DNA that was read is TGCAGTGCTAGAGATCCCCTAGCGGGCAAATCCTACAATGAG.

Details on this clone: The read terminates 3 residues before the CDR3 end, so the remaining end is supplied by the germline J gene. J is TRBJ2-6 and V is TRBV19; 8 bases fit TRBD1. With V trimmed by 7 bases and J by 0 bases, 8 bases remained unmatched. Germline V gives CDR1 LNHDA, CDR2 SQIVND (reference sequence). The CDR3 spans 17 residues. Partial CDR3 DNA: TGTGCCAGTACTCGAGGGACAGGAAACTCTGGGGCCAACGTC. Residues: CASTRGTGNSGANV. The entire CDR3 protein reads CASTRGTGNSGANVLTF.

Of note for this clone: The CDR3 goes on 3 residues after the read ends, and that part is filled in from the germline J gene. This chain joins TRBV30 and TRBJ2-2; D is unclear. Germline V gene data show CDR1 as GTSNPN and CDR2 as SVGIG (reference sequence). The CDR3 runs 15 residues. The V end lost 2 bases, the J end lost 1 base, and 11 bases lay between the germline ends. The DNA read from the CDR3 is TGTGCCTGGAGTCCCAGGTCCCTGAACACCGGGGAG. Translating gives CAWSPRSLNTGE. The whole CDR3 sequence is CAWSPRSLNTGELFF.

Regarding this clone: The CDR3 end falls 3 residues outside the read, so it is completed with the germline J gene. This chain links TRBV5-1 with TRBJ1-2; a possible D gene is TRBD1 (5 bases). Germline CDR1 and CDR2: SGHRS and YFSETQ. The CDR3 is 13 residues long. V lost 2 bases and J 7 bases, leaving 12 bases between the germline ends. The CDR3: CASSFGEGSGYTF. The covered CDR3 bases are TGCGCCAGCAGCTTTGGAGAGGGGTCTGGC.

CDR3 DNA, as far as it was read: TGTGCCAGCAGCTCCGGACAGGGCAACTCACCC. It is translated as CASSSGQGNSP. The entire CDR3 reads CASSSGQGNSPLHF. The chain couples TRBV5-6 to TRBJ1-6; 8 positions match TRBD1. The read gets to within 3 residues of the CDR3 end, and the germline J gene fills in the rest. The CDR3 has 14 amino acids. CDR1 SGHDT and CDR2 YYEEEE come from the germline V gene. With 3 bases clipped from V and 10 bases from J, the junction kept 6 bases outside the gene matches.

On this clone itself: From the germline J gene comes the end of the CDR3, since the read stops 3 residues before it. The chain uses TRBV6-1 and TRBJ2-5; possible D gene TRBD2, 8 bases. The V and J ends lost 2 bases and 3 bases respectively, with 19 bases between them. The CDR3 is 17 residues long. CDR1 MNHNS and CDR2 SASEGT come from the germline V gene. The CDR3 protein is CASSELGLGTVKETQYF. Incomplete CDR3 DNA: TGTGCCAGCAGTGAACTGGGACTAGGGACAGTCAAAGAGACC.

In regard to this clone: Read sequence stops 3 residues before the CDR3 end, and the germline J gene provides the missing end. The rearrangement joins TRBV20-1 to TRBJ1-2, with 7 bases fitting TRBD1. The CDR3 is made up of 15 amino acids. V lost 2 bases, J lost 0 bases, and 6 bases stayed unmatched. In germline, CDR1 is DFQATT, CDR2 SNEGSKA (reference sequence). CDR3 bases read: TGCAGTGCTAGAAGTAGTCAGGGGGCTAACTATGGC. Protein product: CSARSSQGANYG. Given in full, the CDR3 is CSARSSQGANYGYTF.

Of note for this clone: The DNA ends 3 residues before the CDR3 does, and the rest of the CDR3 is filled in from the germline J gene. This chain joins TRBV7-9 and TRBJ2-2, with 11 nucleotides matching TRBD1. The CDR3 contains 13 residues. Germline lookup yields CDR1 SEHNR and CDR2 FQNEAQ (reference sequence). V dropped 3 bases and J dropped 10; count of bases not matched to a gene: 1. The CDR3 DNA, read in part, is TGTGCCAGCAGCTTGGGACAGGGGGAGGAG. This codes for CASSLGQGEE. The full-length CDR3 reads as CASSLGQGEELFF.

The CDR3 protein is CASSFVTAPLHF. CDR3 DNA, as far as it was read: TGTGCCAGCAGCTTTGTAACAGCACCC. This rearrangement joins TRBV7-8 to TRBJ1-6, with D hard to call. The read terminates 3 residues before the CDR3 end, so the remaining end is supplied by the germline J gene. Trimming left V 3 bases short and J 11 bases short, with 8 bases between. CDR1 is SGHVS, CDR2 FQNEAQ, per germline. This CDR3 has 12 residues.

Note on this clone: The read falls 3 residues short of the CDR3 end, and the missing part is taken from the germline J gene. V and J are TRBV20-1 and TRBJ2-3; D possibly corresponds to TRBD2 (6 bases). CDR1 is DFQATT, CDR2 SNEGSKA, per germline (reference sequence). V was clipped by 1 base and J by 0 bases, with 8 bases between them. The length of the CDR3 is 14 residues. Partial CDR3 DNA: TGCAGTGCTAGAGGCAGCGGGAGCACAGATACG. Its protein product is CSARGSGSTDT. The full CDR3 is CSARGSGSTDTQYF.

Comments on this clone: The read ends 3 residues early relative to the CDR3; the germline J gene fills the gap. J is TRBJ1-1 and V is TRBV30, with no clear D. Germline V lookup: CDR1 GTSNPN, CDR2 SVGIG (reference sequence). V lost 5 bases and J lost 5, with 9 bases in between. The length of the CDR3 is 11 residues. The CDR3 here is CAWFPGTEAFF. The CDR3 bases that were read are TGTGCCTGGTTCCCCGGGACTGAA.

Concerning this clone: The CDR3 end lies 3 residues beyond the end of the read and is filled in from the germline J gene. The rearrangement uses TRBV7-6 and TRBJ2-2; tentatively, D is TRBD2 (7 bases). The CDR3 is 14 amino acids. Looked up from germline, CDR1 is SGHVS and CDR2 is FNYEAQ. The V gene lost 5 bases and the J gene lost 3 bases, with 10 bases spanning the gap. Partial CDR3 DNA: TGTGCCAGCAGCCCGGGGGGCTACACCGGGGAG. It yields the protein CASSPGGYTGE. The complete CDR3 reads CASSPGGYTGELFF.

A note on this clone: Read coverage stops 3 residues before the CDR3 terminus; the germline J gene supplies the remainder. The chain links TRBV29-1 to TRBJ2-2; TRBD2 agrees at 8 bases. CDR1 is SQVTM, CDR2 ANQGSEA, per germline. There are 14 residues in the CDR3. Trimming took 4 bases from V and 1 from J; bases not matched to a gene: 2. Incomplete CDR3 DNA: TGCAGCGTTGGTAGCGGGATGAACACCGGGGAG. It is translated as CSVGSGMNTGE. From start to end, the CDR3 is CSVGSGMNTGELFF.

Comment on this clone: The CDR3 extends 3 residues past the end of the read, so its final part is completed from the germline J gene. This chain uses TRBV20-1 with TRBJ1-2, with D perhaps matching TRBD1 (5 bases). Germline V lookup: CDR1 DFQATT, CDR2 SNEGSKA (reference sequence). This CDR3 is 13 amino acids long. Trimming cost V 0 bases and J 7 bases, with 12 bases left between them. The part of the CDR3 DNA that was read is TGCAGTGCTAGAGACGAGGGGTTCGGTGGC. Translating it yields CSARDEGFGG. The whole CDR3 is CSARDEGFGGYTF.

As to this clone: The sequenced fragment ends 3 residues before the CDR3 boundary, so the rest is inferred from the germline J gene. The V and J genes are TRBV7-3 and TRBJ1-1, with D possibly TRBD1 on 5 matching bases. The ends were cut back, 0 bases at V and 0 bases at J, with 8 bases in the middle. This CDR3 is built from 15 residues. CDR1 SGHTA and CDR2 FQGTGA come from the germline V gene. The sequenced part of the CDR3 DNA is TGTGCCAGCAGCTTAACCCCAGGGATGAACACTGAA. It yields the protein CASSLTPGMNTE. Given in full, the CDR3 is CASSLTPGMNTEAFF. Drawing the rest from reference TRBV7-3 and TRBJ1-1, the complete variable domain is GAGVSQTPSNKVTEKGKYVELRCDPISGHTALYWYRQSLGQGPEFLIYFQGTGAADDSGLPNDRFFAVRPEGSVSTLKIQRTERGDSAVYLCASSLTPGMNTEAFFGQGTRLTVV.

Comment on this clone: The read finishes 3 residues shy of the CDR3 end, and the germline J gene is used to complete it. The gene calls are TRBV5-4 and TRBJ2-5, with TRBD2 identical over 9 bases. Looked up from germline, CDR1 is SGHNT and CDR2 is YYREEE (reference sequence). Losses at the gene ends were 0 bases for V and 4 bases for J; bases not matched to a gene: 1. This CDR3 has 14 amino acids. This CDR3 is CASSLELAGETQYF. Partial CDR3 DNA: TGTGCCAGCAGCTTGGAACTAGCGGGAGAGACC.

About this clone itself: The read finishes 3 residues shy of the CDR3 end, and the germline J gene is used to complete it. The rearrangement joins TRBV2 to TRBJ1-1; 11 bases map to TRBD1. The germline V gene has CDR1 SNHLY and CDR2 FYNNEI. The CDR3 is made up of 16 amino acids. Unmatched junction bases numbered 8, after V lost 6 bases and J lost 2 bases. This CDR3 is CASRMGTGGINTEAFF. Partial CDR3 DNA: TGTGCCAGCAGGATGGGGACAGGGGGGATTAACACTGAA.

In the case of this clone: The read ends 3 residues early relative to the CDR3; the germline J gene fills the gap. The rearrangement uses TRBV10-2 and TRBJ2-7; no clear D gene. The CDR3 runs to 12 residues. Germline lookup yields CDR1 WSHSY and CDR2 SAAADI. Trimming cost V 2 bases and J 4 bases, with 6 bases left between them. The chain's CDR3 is CASSEISYEQYF. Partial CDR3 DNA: TGCGCCAGCAGTGAGATCTCTTACGAG.

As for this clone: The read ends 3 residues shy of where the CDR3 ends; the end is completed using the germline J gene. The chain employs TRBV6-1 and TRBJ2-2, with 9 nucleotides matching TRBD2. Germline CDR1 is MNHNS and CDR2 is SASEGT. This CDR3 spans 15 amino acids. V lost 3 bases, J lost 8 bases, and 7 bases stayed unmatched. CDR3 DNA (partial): TGTGCCAGCAGTGATCTCGCGGGAGGGAAGGGGGAG. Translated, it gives CASSDLAGGKGE. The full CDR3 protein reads CASSDLAGGKGELFF.

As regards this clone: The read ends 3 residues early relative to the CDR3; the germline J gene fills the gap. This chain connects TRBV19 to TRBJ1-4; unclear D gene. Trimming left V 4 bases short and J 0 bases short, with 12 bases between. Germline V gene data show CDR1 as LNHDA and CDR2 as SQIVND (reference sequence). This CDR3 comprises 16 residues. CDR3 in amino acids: CASSTARRATNEKLFF. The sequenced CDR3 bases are TGTGCCAGTAGTACGGCGCGGCGGGCAACTAATGAAAAA.

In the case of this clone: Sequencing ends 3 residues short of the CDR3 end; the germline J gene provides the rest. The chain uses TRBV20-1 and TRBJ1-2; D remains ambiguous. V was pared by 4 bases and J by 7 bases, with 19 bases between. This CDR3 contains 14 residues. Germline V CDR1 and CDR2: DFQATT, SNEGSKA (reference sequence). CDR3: CSATLAVAGSGYTF. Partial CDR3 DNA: TGCAGTGCTACCCTAGCGGTTGCCGGAAGTGGC.

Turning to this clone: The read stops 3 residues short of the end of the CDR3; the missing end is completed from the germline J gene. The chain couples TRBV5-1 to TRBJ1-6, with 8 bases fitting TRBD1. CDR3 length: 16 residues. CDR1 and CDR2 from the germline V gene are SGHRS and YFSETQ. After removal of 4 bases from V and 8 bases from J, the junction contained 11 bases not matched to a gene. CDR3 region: CASSRGQGGFDSPLHF. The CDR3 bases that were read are TGCGCCAGCAGCCGTGGACAGGGTGGATTTGATTCACCC. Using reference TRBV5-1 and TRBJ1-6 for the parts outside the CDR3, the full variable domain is KAGVTQTPRYLIKTRGQQVTLSCSPISGHRSVSWYQQTPGQGLQFLFEYFSETQRNKGNFPGRFSGRQFSNSRSEMNVSTLELGDSALYLCASSRGQGGFDSPLHFGNGTRLTVT.

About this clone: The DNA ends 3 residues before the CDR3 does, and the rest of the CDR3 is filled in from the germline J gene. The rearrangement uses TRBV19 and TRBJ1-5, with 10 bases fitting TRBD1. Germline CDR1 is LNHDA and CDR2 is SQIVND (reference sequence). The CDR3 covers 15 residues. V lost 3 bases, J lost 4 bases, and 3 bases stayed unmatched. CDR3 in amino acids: CASSIEGQGNQPQHF. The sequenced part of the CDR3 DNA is TGTGCCAGTAGTATTGAGGGACAGGGGAATCAGCCC.

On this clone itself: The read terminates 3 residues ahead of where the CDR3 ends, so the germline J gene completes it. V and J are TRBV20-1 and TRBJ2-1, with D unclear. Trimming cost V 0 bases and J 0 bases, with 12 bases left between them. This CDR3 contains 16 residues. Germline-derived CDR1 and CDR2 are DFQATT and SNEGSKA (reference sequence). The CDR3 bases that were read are TGCAGTGCTAGAGACTGGGCCTCTTCCTCCTACAATGAG. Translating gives CSARDWASSSYNE. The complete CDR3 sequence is CSARDWASSSYNEQFF.

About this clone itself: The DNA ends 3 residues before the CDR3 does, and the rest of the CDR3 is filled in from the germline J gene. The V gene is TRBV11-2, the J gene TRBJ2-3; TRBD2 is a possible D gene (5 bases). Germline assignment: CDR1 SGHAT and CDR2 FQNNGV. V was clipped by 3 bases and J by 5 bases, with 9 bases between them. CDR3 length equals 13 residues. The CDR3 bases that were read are TGTGCCAGCAGCTTCACAGCGGTAGATACG. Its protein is CASSFTAVDT. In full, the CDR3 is CASSFTAVDTQYF.

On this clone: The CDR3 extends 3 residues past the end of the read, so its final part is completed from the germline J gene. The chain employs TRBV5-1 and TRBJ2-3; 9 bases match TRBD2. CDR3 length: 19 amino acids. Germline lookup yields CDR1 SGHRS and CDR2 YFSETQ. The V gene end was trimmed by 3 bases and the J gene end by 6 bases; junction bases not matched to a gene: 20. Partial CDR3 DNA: TGCGCCAGCAGCTGGAACCTCTTGGGGAGGCGGGAGGGCCTGGATACG. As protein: CASSWNLLGRREGLDT. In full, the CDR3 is CASSWNLLGRREGLDTQYF.

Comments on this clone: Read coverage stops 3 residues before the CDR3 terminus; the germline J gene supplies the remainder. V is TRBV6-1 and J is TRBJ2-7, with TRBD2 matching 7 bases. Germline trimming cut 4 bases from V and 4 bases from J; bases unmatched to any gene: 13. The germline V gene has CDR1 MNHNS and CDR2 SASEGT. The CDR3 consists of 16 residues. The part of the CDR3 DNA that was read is TGTGCCAGCAGTGGATTACTAGCGTACAATAGTTACGAG. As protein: CASSGLLAYNSYE. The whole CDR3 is CASSGLLAYNSYEQYF.

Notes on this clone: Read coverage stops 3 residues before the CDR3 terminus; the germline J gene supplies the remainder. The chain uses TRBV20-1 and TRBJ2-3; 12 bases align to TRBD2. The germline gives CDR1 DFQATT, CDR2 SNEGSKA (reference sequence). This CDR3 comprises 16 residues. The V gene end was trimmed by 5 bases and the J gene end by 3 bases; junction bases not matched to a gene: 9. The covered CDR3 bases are TGCAGTGCTCCACATGGACTAGCGGGACTTACAGATACG. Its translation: CSAPHGLAGLTDT. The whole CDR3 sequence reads CSAPHGLAGLTDTQYF.

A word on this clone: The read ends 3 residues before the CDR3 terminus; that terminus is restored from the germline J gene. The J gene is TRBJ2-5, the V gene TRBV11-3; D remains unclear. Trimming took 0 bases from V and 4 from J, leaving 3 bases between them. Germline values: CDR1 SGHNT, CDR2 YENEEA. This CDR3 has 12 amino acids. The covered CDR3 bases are TGTGCCAGCAGCTTAGACGGAGAGACC. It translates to CASSLDGET. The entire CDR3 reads CASSLDGETQYF.